This T cell receptor (beta chain) was documented in a study of T cell repertoires in cytomegalovirus infection. Germline V gene sequence: CDR1 SGHVS, CDR2 FQNEAQ. Trimming removed 1 base at V and 5 bases at J, with 16 bases between. The CDR3 covers 16 residues. TCRdb used MiXCR to reprocess the reads, holding one entry per CDR3 protein. The top ten clones hold more than 20% of a sample with approximately 500,000 distinct CDR3 sequences, approximately 17% of them seen once. This clonotype was recorded at least ten times. The clonotype was recovered from a human donor in good health (CMV status not recorded). Some clones in this sample may be carry-over from other donors' samples. V is TRBV7-8 and J is TRBJ2-3; D may be TRBD2 (7 bases). Sequencing was carried out using CD8+ T cells from PBMCs. CDR3 in amino acids: CASSLVGGGIIDTQYF. The CDR3 DNA reads as TGTGCCAGCAGCTTAGTGGGAGGGGGGATAATAGATACGCAGTATTTT.